Here is one T cell receptor (beta chain) with its context. Its antigen remains unknown. The primer mix had 60 Vbeta and 13 Jbeta primers. Profiling relied on immunoSEQ multiplex PCR, and the TCRdb table lists in-frame clones only, not all of them. The data contain roughly 100,000 clones, 82% of them singletons. The data derive from a study of cytomegalovirus exposure and HLA in healthy donors. Study information: HLA-typed donors were the source of about 85 million unique TCRs held in an early data release. General study results and limits: A later analysis reportedly identified an Asian-associated ancestry cluster as carrying fewer N-insertions than the approximately 670-donor mean.

V lost 8 bases and J lost 3; bases outside the gene matches: 5. This CDR3 contains 14 residues. The germline V gene encodes CDR1 SNHLY and CDR2 FYNNEI. The receptor's source is a man between 45 and 60 years old in good health and CMV-seronegative. Input material: PBMCs. The genes are TRBV2 and TRBJ2-3; 10 bases line up with TRBD1. The CDR3 sequence is CASDRTGGTDTQYF. In DNA, the CDR3 is TGTGCCAGCGACCGGACAGGGGGAACAGATACGCAGTATTTT.